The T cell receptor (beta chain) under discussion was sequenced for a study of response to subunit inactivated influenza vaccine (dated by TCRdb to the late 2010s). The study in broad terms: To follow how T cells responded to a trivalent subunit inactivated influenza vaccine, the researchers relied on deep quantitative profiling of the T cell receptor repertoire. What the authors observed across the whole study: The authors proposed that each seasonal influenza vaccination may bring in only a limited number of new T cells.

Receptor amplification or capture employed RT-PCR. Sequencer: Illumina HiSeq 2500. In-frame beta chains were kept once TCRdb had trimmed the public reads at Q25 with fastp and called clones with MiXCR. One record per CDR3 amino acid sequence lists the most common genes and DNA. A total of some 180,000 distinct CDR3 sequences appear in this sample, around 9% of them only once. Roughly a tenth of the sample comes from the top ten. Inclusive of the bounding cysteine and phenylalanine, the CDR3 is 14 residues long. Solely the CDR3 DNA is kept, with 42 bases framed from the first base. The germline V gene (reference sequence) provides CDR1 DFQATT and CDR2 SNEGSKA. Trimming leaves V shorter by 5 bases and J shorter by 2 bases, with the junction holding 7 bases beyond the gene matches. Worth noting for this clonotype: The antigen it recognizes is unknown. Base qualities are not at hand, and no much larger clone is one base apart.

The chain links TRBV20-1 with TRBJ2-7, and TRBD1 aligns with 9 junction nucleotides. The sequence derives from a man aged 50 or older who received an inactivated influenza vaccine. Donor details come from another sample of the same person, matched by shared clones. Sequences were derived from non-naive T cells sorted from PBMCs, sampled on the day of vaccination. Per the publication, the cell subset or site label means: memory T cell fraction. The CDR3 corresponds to CSAAGTGSPYEQYF. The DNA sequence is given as TGCAGTGCTGCCGGGACAGGGTCTCCCTACGAGCAGTACTTC.